The rows below give T cell receptor beta chains drawn from one sample of a study of CD8 T cells in Susac syndrome. TCRdb ran MiXCR on the immunoSEQ multiplex PCR reads and lists one entry per CDR3 protein. The sample lists around 300,000 distinct CDR3 sequences; 92% were seen once. Sequenced input: CD4+ T cells from PBMCs. The receptor set was obtained from a human donor with multiple sclerosis. CDR3s include the opening cysteine and the closing phenylalanine or tryptophan. The D gene is left open where the match is weak. Size is stated for part of the rows, as once, few or many counts, or as a class when the clone is expanded.

D,J,size,V,DNA,CDR3
TRBD1,TRBJ1-2,once,TRBV4-1,TGCGCCAGCAGGTTCTTTCCGACAGGGGACGGTGGCTACACCTTC,CASRFFPTGDGGYTF
-,TRBJ2-7,-,TRBV20-1,TGCAGTGCCCCGGACCCGTTCTCCTACGAGCAGTACTTC,CSAPDPFSYEQYF
TRBD1,TRBJ2-1,-,TRBV6-1,TGTGCCAGCAGTAATGACAGGGTCGGTGAGCAGTTCTTC,CASSNDRVGEQFF
-,TRBJ1-2,-,TRBV4-3,TGCGCCAGCAGCCGCGACAGTGGGAGCTACACCTTC,CASSRDSGSYTF
-,TRBJ2-1,-,TRBV6-1,TGTGCCAGCAGACTCGGGGATGAGCAGTTCTTC,CASRLGDEQFF
-,TRBJ1-1,-,TRBV7-2,TGTGCCAGCAGCTTAGCGCTGGGATACACTGAAGCTTTCTTT,CASSLALGYTEAFF
TRBD1,TRBJ1-5,-,TRBV7-2,TGTGCCAGCAGCTTAGTGTCCTCAACAGGGGGATCACCGGTTCCCCAGCATTTT,CASSLVSSTGGSPVPQHF
TRBD1,TRBJ2-2,-,TRBV19,TGTGCCAGTAGGACCGACAGGGGGGGCACCGGGGAGCTGTTTTTT,CASRTDRGGTGELFF
TRBD2,TRBJ2-7,-,TRBV5-1,TGCGCCAGCAGCGGTAGCGGGAGGTCCTACGAGCAGTACTTC,CASSGSGRSYEQYF
-,TRBJ2-5,-,TRBV5-1,TGCGCCAGCAGTGTTAGACCGGGACCGGGAGAGACCCAGTACTTC,CASSVRPGPGETQYF
TRBD1,TRBJ2-6,-,TRBV6-1,TGTGCCAGCAGCCCTCGGGGACAGGGTTTCTCTGGGGCCAACGTCCTGACTTTC,CASSPRGQGFSGANVLTF
TRBD1,TRBJ2-2,-,TRBV6-1,TGTGCCAGCAGGGACAGGGTTTTGAACACCGGGGAGCTGTTTTTT,CASRDRVLNTGELFF
-,TRBJ1-1,-,TRBV10-3,TGTGCCACCAGGTTCAGGGAGGACACTGAAGCTTTCTTT,CATRFREDTEAFF
TRBD1,TRBJ2-5,-,TRBV30,TGCTCGACAGGGGGCTCACCCGAAACTCAAGAGACCCAGTACTTC,CSTGGSPETQETQYF
TRBD2,TRBJ2-7,-,TRBV20-1,TGCAGTGCTAGGAACTTAGCGGGACGGTCCTACGAGCAGTACTTC,CSARNLAGRSYEQYF
-,TRBJ1-1,-,TRBV11-3,TGTGCCAGCAGCTTAGATCGCGCTGCGTTGGGGACTGAAGCTTTCTTT,CASSLDRAALGTEAFF
TRBD2,TRBJ2-5,-,TRBV28,TGTGCCACCCGACTAGCGGGAGGGCCGGTGGAGACCCAGTACTTC,CATRLAGGPVETQYF
-,TRBJ2-1,once,TRBV29-1,TGCAGGGCAGGAGCGGCCTCCTACAATGAGCAGTTCTTC,CRAGAASYNEQFF
-,TRBJ2-1,-,TRBV7-9,TGTGCCAGCAGCGCAAACAATGAGCAGTTCTTC,CASSANNEQFF
TRBD2,TRBJ2-3,-,TRBV30,TGTGCCTGCCAAATCGGACTAGCGGGCCTTAATACGCAGTATTTT,CACQIGLAGLNTQYF
-,TRBJ1-4,-,TRBV18,TGTGCCAGCTCACCACAGTCAGGCCTCGATGAAAAACTGTTTTTT,CASSPQSGLDEKLFF
-,TRBJ2-7,-,TRBV6-2/TRBV6-3,TGTGCCAGCAGTCCCTACATTAGCCGTCGGGAGCAGTACTTC,CASSPYISRREQYF
-,TRBJ2-7,once,TRBV30,TGTGCCTGGCTACATCCGGGACCTACCTACGAGCAGTACTTC,CAWLHPGPTYEQYF
-,TRBJ2-3,-,TRBV18,TGTGCCAGCTCTGGTGAGGGTGTGGATACGCAGTATTTT,CASSGEGVDTQYF
-,TRBJ1-2,-,TRBV5-4,TGTGCCAGCAGCTTGGAGCCCCTCTATGGCTACACCTTC,CASSLEPLYGYTF
TRBD2,TRBJ2-1,-,TRBV3-1,TGTGCCAGCGGTAGCACTAGCGGGAGGGCCAATGAGCAGTTCTTC,CASGSTSGRANEQFF
-,TRBJ1-1,-,TRBV2,TGTGCCAGCAGTGGTGTACGGATTGCGAACACTGAAGCTTTCTTT,CASSGVRIANTEAFF
TRBD2,TRBJ2-3,-,TRBV7-2,TGTGCCAGCAGCTTTCGGACTAGCGGGAGCACAGATACGCAGTATTTT,CASSFRTSGSTDTQYF
-,TRBJ1-2,-,TRBV7-9,TGTGCCAGCGGCCGAGTAGGTATTGATGGCTACACCTTC,CASGRVGIDGYTF